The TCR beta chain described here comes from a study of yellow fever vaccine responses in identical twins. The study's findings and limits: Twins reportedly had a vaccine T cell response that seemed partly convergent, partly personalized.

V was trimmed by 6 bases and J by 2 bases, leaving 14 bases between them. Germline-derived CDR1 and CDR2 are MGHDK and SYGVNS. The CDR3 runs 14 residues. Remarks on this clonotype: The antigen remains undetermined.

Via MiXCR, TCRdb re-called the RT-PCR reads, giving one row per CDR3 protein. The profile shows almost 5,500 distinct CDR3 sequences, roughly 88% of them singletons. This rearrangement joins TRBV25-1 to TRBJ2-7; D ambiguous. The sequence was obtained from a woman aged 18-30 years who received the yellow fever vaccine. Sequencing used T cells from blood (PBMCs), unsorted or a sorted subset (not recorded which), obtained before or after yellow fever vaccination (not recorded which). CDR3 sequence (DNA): TGTGCCAGCAGACCAATGGGTTCGGCCTACGAGCAGTACTTC. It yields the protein CASRPMGSAYEQYF.